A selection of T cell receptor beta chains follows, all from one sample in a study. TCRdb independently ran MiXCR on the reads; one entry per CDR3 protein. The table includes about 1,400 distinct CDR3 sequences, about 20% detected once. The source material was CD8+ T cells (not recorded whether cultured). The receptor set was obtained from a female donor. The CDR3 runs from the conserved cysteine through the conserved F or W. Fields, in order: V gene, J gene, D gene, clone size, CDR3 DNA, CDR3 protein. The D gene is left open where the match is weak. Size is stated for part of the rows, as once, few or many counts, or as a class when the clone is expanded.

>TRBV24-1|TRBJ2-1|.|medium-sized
TGTGCCACCAGTGATTTGGGGGGGCTCTCCTACAATGAGCAGTTCTTC
CATSDLGGLSYNEQFF
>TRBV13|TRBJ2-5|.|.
TGTGCCAGCAGCTTACGTCGGGGTAGGTTGGAGACCCAGTACTTC
CASSLRRGRLETQYF
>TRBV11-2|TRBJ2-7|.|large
TGTGCCAGCAGCTTAGCGGGCGAGCAGTACTTC
CASSLAGEQYF
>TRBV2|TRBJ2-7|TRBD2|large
TGTGCCAGCAGTGAACGGGTTAGCGGGTTAAACGAGCAGTACTTC
CASSERVSGLNEQYF
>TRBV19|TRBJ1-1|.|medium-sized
TGTGCCAGCTATACCGCGGGACTGAACGCTGAAGCTTTCTTT
CASYTAGLNAEAFF
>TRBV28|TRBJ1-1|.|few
TGTGCCAGCAGACGGTTTGGCACTGAAGCTTTCTTT
CASRRFGTEAFF
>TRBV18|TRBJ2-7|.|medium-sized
TGTGCCAGCTCACTATCAGAGATGAGCTCCTACGAGCAGTACTTC
CASSLSEMSSYEQYF
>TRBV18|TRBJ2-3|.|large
TGTGCCAGCTCACGCGAGTACACAGATACGCAGTATTTT
CASSREYTDTQYF
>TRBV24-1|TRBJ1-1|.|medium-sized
TGTGCCACCAGTGTCGGCTTGAACACTGAAGCTTTCTTT
CATSVGLNTEAFF
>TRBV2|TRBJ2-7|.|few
TGTGCCAGCAGTGAACAGGGACCGACTACTTACTACGAGCAGTACTTC
CASSEQGPTTYYEQYF
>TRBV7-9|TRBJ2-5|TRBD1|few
TGTGCCAGCAGCTTAGACAGACACCGACGACAGGGGAGCTGGGAGACCCAGTACTTC
CASSLDRHRRQGSWETQYF
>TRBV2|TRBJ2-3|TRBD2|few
TGTGCCAGCAGGACTAGCGTCGACACAGATACGCAGTATTTT
CASRTSVDTDTQYF
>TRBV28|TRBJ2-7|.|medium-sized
TGTGCCAGCAGCCCATGGACTACCCTTCACCCTTACGAGAGCTCCTACGAGCAGTACTTC
CASSPWTTLHPYESSYEQYF
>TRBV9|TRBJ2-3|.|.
TGTGCCAGCAGCGGTGGGAGCACAGAGTGGCTTTATTTT
CASSGGSTEWLYF
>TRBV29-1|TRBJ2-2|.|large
TGCAGCGTGACAGGAGAAGAACGCACCGGGGAGCTGTTTTTT
CSVTGEERTGELFF
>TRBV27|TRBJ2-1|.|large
TGTGCCAGCAGGCCCAGAACGGGGAGGGGGGTCTACAATGAGCAGTTCTTC
CASRPRTGRGVYNEQFF
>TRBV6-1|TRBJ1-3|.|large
TGTGCCAGCCCGGGGGGGCGCTTGGCTGGAAACACCATATATTTT
CASPGGRLAGNTIYF
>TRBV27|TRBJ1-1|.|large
TGTGCCAGCGGCGGGGGAGGGGCTGAAGCTTTCTTT
CASGGGGAEAFF
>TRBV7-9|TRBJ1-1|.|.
TGTGCCAGCAGCTTAGAGGTAACCATGAACACTGAAGCTTTCTTT
CASSLEVTMNTEAFF
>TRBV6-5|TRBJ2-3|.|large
TGTGCCAGCAAATTCACTAGCTCATGGTCAGATACGCAGTATTTT
CASKFTSSWSDTQYF
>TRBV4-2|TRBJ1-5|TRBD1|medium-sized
TGTGCCAGCAGTCCCGGGACAGGGGACAATCAGCCCCAGCATTTT
CASSPGTGDNQPQHF
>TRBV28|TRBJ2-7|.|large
TGTGCCAGCAGTTTCTCCGGCGAGCAGTACTTC
CASSFSGEQYF
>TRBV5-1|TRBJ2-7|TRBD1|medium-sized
TGCGCCAGCAGCGGACGGGACAGTCACGAGCAGTACTTC
CASSGRDSHEQYF
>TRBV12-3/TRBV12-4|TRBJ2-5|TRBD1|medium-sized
TGTGCCAGCAGTTTATGGGCCAGGGGGTACCAAGAGACCCAGTACTTC
CASSLWARGYQETQYF
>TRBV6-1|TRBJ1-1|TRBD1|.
TGTGCCGGCAGTGGGACAGGGGGCAGCACTGAAGCTTTCTTT
CAGSGTGGSTEAFF
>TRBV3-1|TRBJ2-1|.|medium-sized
TGTGCCAGCAGCCCATCCGGTCGGTACAATGAGCAGTTCTTC
CASSPSGRYNEQFF
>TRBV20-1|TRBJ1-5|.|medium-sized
TGCAGTGCTAGTGAGGGGAATCAGCCCCAGCATTTT
CSASEGNQPQHF
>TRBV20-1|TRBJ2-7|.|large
TGCATCCTCCCTGTGGGCCAGGTTCTATCCTACGAGCAGTACTTC
CILPVGQVLSYEQYF
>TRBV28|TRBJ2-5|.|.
TGTGCCGGCCGCCCAGGGGCTCGTCAGGAGACCCAGTACTTC
CAGRPGARQETQYF
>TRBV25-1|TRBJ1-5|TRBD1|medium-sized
TGTGCCAGCAACAGGGGAGCGGAGCCCCAGCATTTT
CASNRGAEPQHF
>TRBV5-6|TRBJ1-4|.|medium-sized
TGTGCCAGCAGCTTGAATATAGAACAGGCGGTTGACGAAAAACTGTTTTTT
CASSLNIEQAVDEKLFF
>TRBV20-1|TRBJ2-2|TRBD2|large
TGCAGTGCCCGAGGGAGGGGAATTGGCACCGGGGAGCTGTTTTTT
CSARGRGIGTGELFF
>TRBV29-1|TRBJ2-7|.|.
TGCAGCGTTGTTCTGGACAGCCGATACGGGCAGTACTTC
CSVVLDSRYGQYF
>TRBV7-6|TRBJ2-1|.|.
TGTGCCAGCAGCCCTGAGGCACAGCGGGTCGGACACAATGAGCAGTTCTTC
CASSPEAQRVGHNEQFF
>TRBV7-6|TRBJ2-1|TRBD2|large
TGTGCCAGCAGCCAGATGACTAGCGGGGGGGTTCAGTTCTTC
CASSQMTSGGVQFF
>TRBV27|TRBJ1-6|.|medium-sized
TGTGCCAGCAGCTCCTATAATTCACCCCTCCACTTT
CASSSYNSPLHF
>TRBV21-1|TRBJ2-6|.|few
TGTGCCAGCGGGGCCTCCTGGTGCGGGGCCAACGTCCTGACTTTC
CASGASWCGANVLTF
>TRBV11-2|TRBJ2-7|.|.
TGTGCGAGCAGCTTAAACTACGAGGAGTACTTC
CASSLNYEEYF
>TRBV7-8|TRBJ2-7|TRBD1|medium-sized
TGTGCCAGCAGCAGGGGGACAGGGCCTTTCTCCTACGAGCAGTACTTC
CASSRGTGPFSYEQYF
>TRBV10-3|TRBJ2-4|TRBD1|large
TGTGCCATCAGTGAGTCTGTACAGGGGCTAGCCAAAAACATTCAGTACTTC
CAISESVQGLAKNIQYF
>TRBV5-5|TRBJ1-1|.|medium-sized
TGTGCCAGCAGCTTGGCCGCCAGGAACACTGAAGCTTTCTTT
CASSLAARNTEAFF
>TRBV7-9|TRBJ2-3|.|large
TGTGCCAGCAGCCGAGTCATCGGCGCCCACACAGATACGCAGTATTTT
CASSRVIGAHTDTQYF
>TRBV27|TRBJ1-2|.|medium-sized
TGTGCCAGCGTCGGGGTTGACACCTCCTATGGCTACACCTTC
CASVGVDTSYGYTF
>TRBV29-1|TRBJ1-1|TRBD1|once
TGCAGCGTCGTCCCAGGGGGAACTGAAGCCTTCTTT
CSVVPGGTEAFF
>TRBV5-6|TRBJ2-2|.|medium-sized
TGTGCCAGCAACGTAAAGATCGGGGAGCTGTTTTTT
CASNVKIGELFF
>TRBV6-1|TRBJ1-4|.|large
TGTGCCAGCAGTGAAGCGGCCAGGGCGACGGGGGAACTGTTTTTT
CASSEAARATGELFF
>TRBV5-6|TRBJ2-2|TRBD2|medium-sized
TGTGCCAGCAGCCCCCAGGGGACTAGCGGTTTTACCGGGGAGCTGTTTTTT
CASSPQGTSGFTGELFF
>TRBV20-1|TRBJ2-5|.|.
TGCAGTGCTAGAGGGCCGTCAGGGGAGTTGGAGACCCAGTACTTC
CSARGPSGELETQYF